A single TCR beta chain is shown here with its context. The antigen remains undetermined. The authors combined CD45RO+ cells with CCR7-negative CD45RA+ TemRA cells as CD8 memory. These data come from a study of shared clonotypes between healthy human individuals. Whole-study results and caveats: Generation probability values for non-shared clonotypes were lower than those for clonotypes shared by all four donors. Among the subsets, naive ones generally showed larger estimated richness than memory ones.

The table came from immunoSEQ multiplex PCR; TCRdb's copy has only in-frame clones and leaves some out. The sample includes 110,000 or so clones, 68% seen only once; the top ten take roughly 24%. With 5 bases removed from V and 0 bases from J, the gap between germline ends came to 17 bases. The germline V gene encodes CDR1 SGHVS and CDR2 FNYEAQ. The CDR3 is made up of 16 amino acids. The gene calls are TRBV7-6 and TRBJ2-7; D is uncertain. The clonotype originates from a woman aged 25 to 39 in good health. The sequencing sample was made of memory CD8+ T cells sorted from blood. This sample's subset: CD45RO+ cells pooled with CCR7-negative TemRA cells. The CDR3 sequence is CASSPAAQSSSYEQYF. CDR3 sequence (DNA): TGTGCCAGCAGCCCCGCCGCGCAGTCGAGCTCCTACGAGCAGTACTTC.